A selection of T cell receptor beta chains follows, all from one sample in a study of T cells in Graves' hyperthyroidism and ophthalmopathy. Via MiXCR, TCRdb re-called the multiplex PCR reads, giving one row per CDR3 protein. The profile covers around 430,000 distinct CDR3 sequences, with around 14% appearing a single time and approximately 30% taken by the ten largest. The source material was blood. The source of these receptors is a woman in her thirties with Graves' hyperthyroidism. CDR3s include the opening cysteine and the closing phenylalanine or tryptophan. The order of the fields is clone size, V gene, J gene, D gene, CDR3 protein, CDR3 DNA. D genes are given only for firm matches. A clone size is listed for some rows: how often the clone was seen (once, few, many), or a class if it is expanded.

many	TRBV4-1	TRBJ2-1	TRBD2	CASSQPAKRERYEQFF	TGCGCCAGCAGCCAACCCGCCAAGCGGGAGCGTTATGAGCAGTTCTTC
few	TRBV9	TRBJ2-5	.	CASSVGPSAETQYF	TGTGCCAGCAGCGTAGGACCATCGGCGGAGACCCAGTACTTC
few	TRBV20-1	TRBJ2-7	.	CSAARNEQYF	TGCAGTGCTGCTCGAAACGAGCAGTACTTC
.	TRBV9	TRBJ2-7	TRBD1	CASSTTDRPVYEQYF	TGTGCCAGCAGCACCACGGACAGGCCCGTCTACGAGCAGTACTTC
few	TRBV18	TRBJ2-7	TRBD2	CASSPASGEISYEQYF	TGTGCCAGCTCACCCGCTAGCGGGGAAATTTCCTACGAGCAGTACTTC
few	TRBV20-1	TRBJ2-3	.	CSASRPFGGTDTQYF	TGCAGTGCTAGTCGGCCGTTCGGGGGCACAGATACGCAGTATTTT
many	TRBV3-1	TRBJ2-7	.	CASSQESLGVYEQYF	TGTGCCAGCAGCCAAGAATCCCTAGGAGTCTACGAGCAGTACTTC
.	TRBV14	TRBJ2-7	TRBD1	CASSQTQGVGDEQYF	TGTGCCAGCAGCCAAACACAGGGGGTTGGGGACGAGCAGTACTTC
few	TRBV7-9	TRBJ1-1	.	CASSFVGGFTEAFF	TGTGCCAGCAGCTTTGTCGGAGGATTCACTGAAGCTTTCTTT
.	TRBV7-2	TRBJ1-2	TRBD1	CASSRTGVGGYTF	TGTGCCAGCAGTCGGACAGGGGTCGGCGGCTACACCTTC
.	TRBV7-9	TRBJ2-1	.	CASSLDRGKNDNEQFF	TGTGCCAGCAGCTTAGATCGGGGGAAAAATGACAATGAGCAGTTCTTC
few	TRBV7-2	TRBJ2-3	.	CASSLRRSDTQYF	TGTGCCAGCAGCTTAAGGAGGTCAGATACGCAGTATTTT
many	TRBV4-1	TRBJ2-7	TRBD1	CASSPGQVISNEQYF	TGCGCCAGCAGCCCCGGACAGGTAATAAGCAACGAGCAGTACTTC
once	TRBV9	TRBJ2-1	.	CASSVDGVVPGEQFF	TGTGCCAGCAGTGTTGACGGCGTGGTACCGGGAGAGCAGTTCTTC
many	TRBV30	TRBJ1-6	TRBD1	CAWRKTGGGPLHF	TGTGCCTGGAGAAAGACAGGGGGCGGACCCCTCCACTTT
few	TRBV9	TRBJ2-2	.	CASSVSGTAPSGELFF	TGTGCCAGCAGCGTCTCCGGGACCGCGCCTTCCGGGGAGCTGTTTTTT
.	TRBV3-1	TRBJ1-5	TRBD1	CASSSLTGEDQPQHF	TGTGCCAGCAGTTCGTTAACAGGGGAAGATCAGCCCCAGCATTTT
.	TRBV14	TRBJ2-1	TRBD2	CASSQTSGRVGSYNEQFF	TGTGCCAGCAGCCAGACTAGCGGGAGGGTCGGCTCCTACAATGAGCAGTTCTTC
.	TRBV6-1	TRBJ2-7	TRBD2	CAAQRDGTNEQYF	TGTGCCGCCCAACGGGACGGGACTAACGAGCAGTACTTC
many	TRBV24-1	TRBJ2-1	.	CATRPAGRVFDEQFF	TGTGCCACCAGGCCCGCAGGGCGGGTTTTCGATGAGCAGTTCTTC
.	TRBV6-1	TRBJ2-7	TRBD2	CASSSTTSGRSEQYF	TGTGCCAGCAGTTCAACGACTAGCGGGAGAAGCGAGCAGTACTTC